This paragraph covers one T cell receptor beta chain sequence. Its specificity is unknown. The data were taken from a study of graft-versus-host responses after intestinal transplantation. TCRdb's copy holds only in-frame clones and misses some; the assay was immunoSEQ multiplex PCR. Among over 100,000 clones listed, 90% to 95% were seen once. CDR3 length: 17 residues. Germline V gene lookup returns CDR1 SGHRS and CDR2 YFSETQ. V gave up 4 bases and J gave up 0 bases, with 20 bases separating them. This sample comprised unstimulated CD8+ T cells sorted from spleen or lymph node cells, obtained before intestinal transplant. This clonotype was sampled from a human donor who received an intestinal transplant. The rearrangement joins TRBV5-1 to TRBJ2-7; possibly TRBD1 for D (6 bases). The CDR3 loop is CASSLQPGQGTSYEQYF. Here the CDR3 DNA reads TGCGCCAGCAGCCTCCAGCCGGGACAAGGGACCTCCTACGAGCAGTACTTC. Drawing the rest from reference TRBV5-1 and TRBJ2-7, the complete variable domain is KAGVTQTPRYLIKTRGQQVTLSCSPISGHRSVSWYQQTPGQGLQFLFEYFSETQRNKGNFPGRFSGRQFSNSRSEMNVSTLELGDSALYLCASSLQPGQGTSYEQYFGPGTRLTVT.